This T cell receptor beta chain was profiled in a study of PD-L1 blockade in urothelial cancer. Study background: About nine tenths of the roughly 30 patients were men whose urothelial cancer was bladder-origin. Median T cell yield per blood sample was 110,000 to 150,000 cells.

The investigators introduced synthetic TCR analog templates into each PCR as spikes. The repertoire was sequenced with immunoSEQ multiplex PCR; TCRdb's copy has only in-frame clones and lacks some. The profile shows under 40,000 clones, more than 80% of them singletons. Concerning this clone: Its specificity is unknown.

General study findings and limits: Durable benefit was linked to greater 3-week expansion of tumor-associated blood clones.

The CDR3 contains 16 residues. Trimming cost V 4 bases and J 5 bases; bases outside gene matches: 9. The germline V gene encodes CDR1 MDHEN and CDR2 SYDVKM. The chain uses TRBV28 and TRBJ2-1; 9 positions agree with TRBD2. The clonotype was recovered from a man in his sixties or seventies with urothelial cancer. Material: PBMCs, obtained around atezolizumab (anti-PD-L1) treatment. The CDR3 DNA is TGTGCCAGCAGTTCCCCAGCGGGAGGCCTAAACAATGAGCAGTTCTTC. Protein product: CASSSPAGGLNNEQFF.